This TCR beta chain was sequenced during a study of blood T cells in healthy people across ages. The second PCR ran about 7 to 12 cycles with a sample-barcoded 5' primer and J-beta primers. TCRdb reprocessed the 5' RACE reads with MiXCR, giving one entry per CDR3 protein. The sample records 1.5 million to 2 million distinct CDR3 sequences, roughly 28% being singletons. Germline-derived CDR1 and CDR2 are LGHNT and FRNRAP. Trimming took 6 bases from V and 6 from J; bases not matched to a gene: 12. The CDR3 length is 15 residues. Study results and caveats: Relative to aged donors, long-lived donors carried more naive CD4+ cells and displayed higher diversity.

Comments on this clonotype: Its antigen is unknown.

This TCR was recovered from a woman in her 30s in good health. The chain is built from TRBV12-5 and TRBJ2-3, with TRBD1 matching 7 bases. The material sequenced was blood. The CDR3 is CASGPGQPGADTQYF. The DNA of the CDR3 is TGTGCTAGTGGCCCGGGACAGCCAGGGGCGGATACGCAGTATTTT.